The 27 T cell receptor beta chains presented below share a single source sample, sequenced in a study of CD8 T cells in ankylosing spondylitis. A single record per CDR3 protein comes from TCRdb applying MiXCR to the 5' RACE reads. This sample has roughly 240,000 distinct CDR3 sequences, with roughly 32% found just once. The sample was blood, either unsorted or a sorted T cell fraction (not recorded which). The receptors originated from a male donor with ankylosing spondylitis or in good health (not recorded which).

The V gene is TRBV28, the J gene TRBJ1-2; 10 bases map to TRBD1. The V gene's germline CDR1 is MDHEN and CDR2 SYDVKM. V lost 6 bases and J lost 0; bases outside the gene matches: 19. The CDR3 spans 20 residues. CDR3 sequence reads: CASSLRAGTGARGANYGYTF. In DNA, the CDR3 is TGTGCCAGCAGCCTAAGAGCGGGGACAGGGGCGAGAGGAGCTAACTATGGCTACACCTTC.

In this sample, this clonotype turned up a few times. This chain links TRBV29-1 with TRBJ2-3, with D perhaps given as TRBD1 or TRBD2 (5 bases each). This CDR3 is 18 amino acids long. Germline V gene sequence: CDR1 SQVTM, CDR2 ANQGSEA. The V end lost 0 bases, the J end lost 2 bases, and 21 bases lay between the germline ends. CDR3 nucleotides: TGCAGCGTTGAAGATTACGTGTGGGACGGAGGAGACACAGATACGCAGTATTTT. It codes for CSVEDYVWDGGDTDTQYF.

The genes are TRBV20-1 and TRBJ2-2, with D perhaps matching TRBD2 (6 bases). In germline, CDR1 is DFQATT, CDR2 SNEGSKA (reference sequence). V lost 8 bases and J 0 bases, leaving 16 bases between the germline ends. The CDR3 is 15 amino acids. The CDR3 loop is CSLRGLFANTGELFF. In DNA, the CDR3 is TGCAGTCTCCGGGGACTCTTCGCGAACACCGGGGAGCTGTTTTTT.

The J gene is TRBJ1-1, the V gene TRBV6-1; TRBD1 is a possible D gene (5 bases). The CDR3 runs 13 residues. Germline lookup yields CDR1 MNHNS and CDR2 SASEGT. The CDR3 here is CYSAGRRTTEAFF. The CDR3 DNA follows: TGTTATTCGGCGGGGCGACGGACCACTGAAGCTTTCTTT.

The chain joins TRBV27 to TRBJ2-3, with 7 bases fitting TRBD2. V trimming: 2 bases; J trimming: 7 bases; junction bases outside the gene matches: 6. Germline values: CDR1 MNHEY, CDR2 SMNVEV (reference sequence). This CDR3 is built from 14 residues. The CDR3 sequence: CASSLPGTTHTQYF. CDR3 nucleotide sequence: TGTGCCAGCAGTTTACCCGGGACTACCCATACGCAGTATTTT.

This clonotype was counted between two and nine times. The J gene is TRBJ1-1, the V gene TRBV20-1; D might be TRBD1 (6 bases). Germline V lookup: CDR1 DFQATT, CDR2 SNEGSKA (reference sequence). V shed 0 bases and J shed 4 bases, with 21 bases lying between them. The CDR3 totals 17 residues. The CDR3 spells CSARDPLTGTVGTEAFF. The CDR3, as DNA: TGCAGTGCTAGAGATCCTCTCACAGGGACGGTGGGCACTGAAGCTTTCTTT.

The V and J genes are TRBV12-3 or TRBV12-4 and TRBJ2-7, with D perhaps matching TRBD1 or TRBD2 (5 bases each). The length of the CDR3 is 13 residues. V lost 6 bases, J lost 3 bases, and 12 bases lay in between. In DNA, the CDR3 is TGTGCCAGCAGGGGGACGGATCTCTACGAGCAGTACTTC. Amino acid sequence: CASRGTDLYEQYF.

The chain links TRBV20-1 to TRBJ2-7, with D possibly called TRBD1 or TRBD2 (5 bases each). Germline-derived CDR1 and CDR2 are DFQATT and SNEGSKA (reference sequence). The CDR3 has 14 amino acids. The germline V and J ends were trimmed by 5 bases and 2 bases, with 16 bases remaining between them. Written as DNA, the CDR3 is TGCAGTGCTCAGCCCGGGGCCGGCCCCTACGAGCAGTACTTC. Translation: CSAQPGAGPYEQYF.

Regarding this clonotype: A read error may produce the germline difference seen at one junction end. The chain has TRBV3-1 and TRBJ2-7; no reliable D call. CDR3 size: 11 residues. The germline V gene has CDR1 LGHDT and CDR2 YNNKEL (reference sequence). This chain's CDR3 is CASSQGYKQYF. The CDR3 DNA is TGTGCCAGCAGCCAAGGCTACAAGCAGTACTTC.

This clonotype has a handful of counts. V usage is TRBV20-1 and J usage is TRBJ2-5, with D possibly matching TRBD1 (6 bases). Trimming took off 0 bases at V and 5 bases at J, with 10 bases between the two ends. CDR1 is DFQATT, CDR2 SNEGSKA, per germline (reference sequence). The CDR3 runs 13 residues. The CDR3 region is CSARDLQGETQYF. CDR3 in DNA: TGCAGTGCTAGAGATTTACAGGGCGAGACCCAGTACTTC.

V and J are TRBV7-9 and TRBJ1-2; 8 bases are shared with TRBD1. J lost 8 bases, V lost 0 bases, and 11 bases had no gene match. CDR3 length: 16 residues. The V gene's germline CDR1 is SEHNR and CDR2 FQNEAQ (reference sequence). The CDR3 region has the DNA TGTGCCAGCAGCTTAGCCCTTTGGACAGGGTCAGGAGGCTACACCTTC. This sequence encodes CASSLALWTGSGGYTF.

The sample holds many counts of this clonotype. The chain carries TRBV6-5 and TRBJ1-6, with D tentatively TRBD1 (6 bases). Germline assignment: CDR1 MNHEY and CDR2 SVGAGI. V shed 0 bases and J shed 9 bases, with 12 bases lying between them. The CDR3 totals 15 residues. CDR3 amino acids: CASSYSAGTSSPLHF. The CDR3 DNA sequence: TGTGCCAGCAGTTACTCGGCAGGGACAAGTTCACCCCTCCACTTT.

This clonotype showed up just a few times. V gene TRBV27 combines with J gene TRBJ2-6; 11 bases align to TRBD1. Germline V gives CDR1 MNHEY, CDR2 SMNVEV (reference sequence). The CDR3 covers 17 residues. Trimming at V came to 5 bases and at J to 4 bases, leaving 7 bases not matched to a gene. The CDR3 bases are TGTGCCAGCAGTCCTTGGGACAGGGGGTGGGGGGCCAACGTCCTGACTTTC. The encoded protein is CASSPWDRGWGANVLTF.

The chain employs TRBV28 and TRBJ2-7; TRBD1 aligns across 8 bases. The ends lost 2 bases at V and 4 bases at J; junction bases unmatched: 7. Per germline, CDR1 MDHEN and CDR2 SYDVKM. CDR3 length equals 15 residues. CDR3 bases: TGTGCCAGCAGTTTAAGGACAGGGAGAGGGTACGAGCAGTACTTC. Amino acids: CASSLRTGRGYEQYF.

The rearrangement uses TRBV7-2 and TRBJ2-3; 7 bases are shared with TRBD2. This CDR3 is 17 amino acids long. CDR1 SGHTA and CDR2 FQGNSA come from the germline V gene. J gave up 6 bases and V 5 bases, and 17 bases lay outside the gene matches. This chain's CDR3 is CASSLSGVVSGADTQYF. The CDR3 DNA reads as TGTGCCAGCAGCCTAAGCGGGGTTGTAAGCGGGGCCGATACGCAGTATTTT.

The sample holds a few counts of this clonotype. The chain joins TRBV12-3 or TRBV12-4 to TRBJ1-5; D is unclear. V was shortened by 5 bases and J by 5 bases, with 22 bases between the two germline ends. The length of the CDR3 is 17 residues. This CDR3 reads CASSPEWPLTTDQPQHF. In DNA form, the CDR3 reads TGTGCCAGCAGTCCCGAATGGCCGCTTACAACCGATCAGCCCCAGCATTTT.

V is TRBV5-5 and J is TRBJ2-7, with no clear D. Germline CDR1 and CDR2: SGHKS and YYEKEE (reference sequence). The CDR3 consists of 16 residues. Trimming removed 0 bases from V and 3 bases from J, with 16 bases in between. The CDR3 loop is CASSLAGGVIVYEQYF. Written as DNA, the CDR3 is TGTGCCAGCAGCTTGGCCGGTGGGGTAATTGTCTACGAGCAGTACTTC.

The gene calls are TRBV20-1 and TRBJ2-1; no clear D. The CDR3 totals 10 residues. The germline CDR1 and CDR2 sequences are DFQATT and SNEGSKA (reference sequence). Trimming cost V 6 bases and J 14 bases, with 14 bases left between them. CDR3 sequence: CSASHPREFF. The CDR3 DNA follows: TGCAGTGCATCCCATCCTCGGGAGTTCTTC.

The rearrangement links TRBV18 to TRBJ1-2, with a tentative D call TRBD1 (5 bases). The germline gives CDR1 KGHSH, CDR2 LQKENI. The CDR3 length is 14 residues. Trimming left V 4 bases short and J 4 bases short, with 13 bases between. CDR3 nucleotide sequence: TGTGCCAGCTCACTCGGGGCGCAGAGCTATGGCTACACCTTC. Translation: CASSLGAQSYGYTF.

This clonotype was counted a few times. The chain carries TRBV10-2 and TRBJ2-1, with unresolved D. The germline V and J ends were trimmed by 0 bases and 7 bases, with 4 bases remaining between them. The V gene's germline CDR1 is WSHSY and CDR2 SAAADI. This CDR3 is built from 12 residues. CDR3 nucleotide sequence: TGCGCCAGCAGTGAGTCATTGAATGAGCAGTTCTTC. This sequence encodes CASSESLNEQFF.

Only a few counts were recorded for this clonotype. V gene TRBV5-6 combines with J gene TRBJ1-4; TRBD1 might be the D (5 bases). CDR1 and CDR2 from the germline V gene are SGHDT and YYEEEE. The CDR3 totals 14 residues. Trimming cost V 0 bases and J 7 bases, with 10 bases left between them. The CDR3 region has the DNA TGTGCCAGCAGCTTGGGGGGGATTGGTGAAAAACTGTTTTTT. Its protein is CASSLGGIGEKLFF. Full variable domain (outside the CDR3, taken from reference TRBV5-6 and TRBJ1-4): DAGVTQSPTHLIKTRGQQVTLRCSPKSGHDTVSWYQQALGQGPQFIFQYYEEEERQRGNFPDRFSGHQFPNYSSELNVNALLLGDSALYLCASSLGGIGEKLFFGSGTQLSVL.

The chain employs TRBV20-1 and TRBJ2-3; 9 bases are shared with TRBD2. V lost 5 bases and J lost 2; bases outside the gene matches: 5. The V gene's germline CDR1 is DFQATT and CDR2 SNEGSKA (reference sequence). The CDR3 covers 14 residues. This CDR3 is CSAERGVFTDTQYF. CDR3 sequence (DNA): TGCAGTGCTGAGCGGGGGGTGTTCACAGATACGCAGTATTTT.

This sequence joins TRBV24-1 and TRBJ2-3, with 8 bases identical to TRBD2. The length of the CDR3 is 18 residues. Germline assignment: CDR1 KGHDR and CDR2 SFDVKD. V trimming: 2 bases; J trimming: 3 bases; junction bases outside the gene matches: 12. CDR3 amino acids: CATSDSLAAGSGTDTQYF. For the CDR3, the DNA is TGTGCCACCAGTGATTCACTAGCGGCAGGGAGTGGTACAGATACGCAGTATTTT.

The CDR3 DNA follows: TGCAGTGCTAAGGTTTCGGGGTTCTTGTACGAGCAGTACTTC. Residues: CSAKVSGFLYEQYF. The V and J genes are TRBV20-1 and TRBJ2-7; possible D gene TRBD2, 5 bases. Trimming left V 4 bases short and J 4 bases short, with 17 bases between. The CDR3 covers 14 residues. The germline V gene encodes CDR1 DFQATT and CDR2 SNEGSKA (reference sequence).

J is TRBJ1-6 and V is TRBV6-1, with D possibly being TRBD1 (5 bases). The CDR3 consists of 15 residues. The V gene lost 8 bases and the J gene lost 6 bases, with 17 bases spanning the gap. Germline CDR1 reads MNHNS; CDR2 reads SASEGT. The DNA of the CDR3 is TGTGCCAGCGGGCTGACGGGCCAGGGTAATTCACCCCTCCACTTT. It specifies CASGLTGQGNSPLHF.

V and J are TRBV7-2 and TRBJ1-6; D is perhaps TRBD1 (5 bases). Trimming removed 1 base at V and 5 bases at J, with 12 bases between. CDR1 is SGHTA and CDR2 is FQGNSA in the germline V gene. The CDR3 contains 16 residues. The CDR3 coding sequence is TGTGCCAGCAGCTTAGGGCCTCTGGGGGATAATTCACCCCTCCACTTT. Amino acids: CASSLGPLGDNSPLHF.

There are a few counts of this clonotype. The chain employs TRBV6-5 and TRBJ1-2; the match to TRBD1 covers 7 bases. Germline V gene sequence: CDR1 MNHEY, CDR2 SVGAGI. V lost 4 bases to trimming and J lost 12 bases; unmatched junction nucleotides: 17. The CDR3 totals 15 residues. The CDR3 spells CASSSVKTGKEDDTF. CDR3 coding DNA: TGTGCCAGCAGTTCGGTGAAGACAGGGAAGGAGGATGACACCTTC.